This T cell receptor beta chain was captured in a study of T-cell reconstitution after alpha-beta-depleted transplantation in children. The library targeted TCRbeta and was prepared with unique molecular identifiers. TCRdb used MiXCR to reprocess the PCR reads, holding one entry per CDR3 protein. The sample has some 590,000 distinct CDR3 sequences; about 11% are singletons. V shed 1 base, J shed 3 bases, and the junction held 10 bases outside the gene matches. Germline values: CDR1 SGHTA, CDR2 FQGTGA. The CDR3 is 17 amino acids. This clonotype was observed at least ten times. The chain has TRBV7-3 and TRBJ2-3; 7 bases map to TRBD1. The TCR sequence derives from a human donor who donated a stem cell graft to a child with acute myeloid leukemia. The sample here was PBMCs from the stem cell graft donor, taken from the stem cell graft. CDR3 sequence reads: CASSLRDSRCGTDTQYF. The CDR3 bases are TGTGCCAGCAGCTTAAGGGACAGTCGCTGCGGGACAGATACGCAGTATTTT. Based on the CDR3 plus reference TRBV7-3 and TRBJ2-3, the full variable domain is GAGVSQTPSNKVTEKGKYVELRCDPISGHTALYWYRQSLGQGPEFLIYFQGTGAADDSGLPNDRFFAVRPEGSVSTLKIQRTERGDSAVYLCASSLRDSRCGTDTQYFGPGTRLTVL.